The next 32 T cell receptor beta chains were all read from a single sample in a study of OX40 agonist ivuxolimab in advanced cancers. Sequenced by immunoSEQ multiplex PCR; TCRdb stores in-frame clones only, minus some. Of just under 65,000 clones in the sample, about 90% were seen once. The material was CD4+ or CD8+ T cells sorted from blood, obtained in a trial of the OX40 agonist ivuxolimab. The receptors were sampled from an adult with an advanced solid tumor such as melanoma, head and neck, liver or kidney cancer.

The chain recombines TRBV13 with TRBJ1-1, with D unclear. CDR1 and CDR2 from the germline V gene are PRHDT and FYEKMQ (reference sequence). The CDR3 is 11 amino acids. V was shortened by 5 bases and J by 7 bases, with 8 bases between the two germline ends. CDR3 sequence (DNA): TGTGCCAGCAGCAGGGAGGTTGAAGCTTTCTTT. Translated: CASSREVEAFF.

The genes are TRBV27 and TRBJ2-2, with D perhaps given as TRBD1 or TRBD2 (5 bases each). V lost 6 bases, J lost 4 bases, and 15 bases lay in between. The CDR3 has 15 amino acids. In germline, CDR1 is MNHEY, CDR2 SMNVEV (reference sequence). Here the CDR3 reads CASRGTTIPTGELFF. CDR3 DNA sequence: TGTGCCAGCAGGGGGACGACTATACCCACCGGGGAGCTGTTTTTT.

This sequence joins TRBV10-1 and TRBJ2-3; TRBD2 aligns across 10 bases. Germline-derived CDR1 and CDR2 are WNHNN and SYGVQD (reference sequence). The CDR3 is made up of 16 amino acids. Trimming at V came to 4 bases and at J to 4 bases, leaving 8 bases not matched to a gene. This CDR3 is CASSASSGRGSDTQYF. The CDR3 DNA sequence: TGCGCCAGCAGTGCATCTAGCGGGAGAGGGTCAGATACGCAGTATTTT.

The CDR3 loop reads CASSYSRGSSYNEQFF. The CDR3 DNA is TGTGCCAGCAGTTACTCGCGCGGTAGCTCCTACAATGAGCAGTTCTTC. This chain connects TRBV6-5 to TRBJ2-1, with D uncertain. CDR3 length: 16 residues. CDR1 and CDR2 from the germline V gene are MNHEY and SVGAGI. Between the trimmed V and J ends, which lost 0 bases and 0 bases, there was a span of 9 bases.

The chain is built from TRBV30 and TRBJ2-7; 16 bases agree with TRBD2. Looked up from germline, CDR1 is GTSNPN and CDR2 is SVGIG (reference sequence). Trimming took 4 bases from V and 7 from J; bases not matched to a gene: 22. The CDR3 is made up of 20 amino acids. DNA of the CDR3: TGTGCCTGGACCCCGTCGGGTCAGGGAGGGACTAGCGGGAGGGCTCGGGAGCAGTACTTC. This encodes CAWTPSGQGGTSGRAREQYF.

This rearrangement joins TRBV6-1 to TRBJ1-2; TRBD1 might be the D (5 bases). Between the trimmed V and J ends, which lost 2 bases and 4 bases, there was a span of 5 bases. The CDR3 sequence is 12 residues long. Per germline, CDR1 MNHNS and CDR2 SASEGT. The CDR3 loop is CASSEQGYGYTF. CDR3 nucleotide sequence: TGTGCCAGCAGTGAACAGGGCTATGGCTACACCTTC.

The gene calls are TRBV9 and TRBJ1-2; weak D call: TRBD1 (5 bases). CDR3 length: 13 residues. The germline V gene has CDR1 SGDLS and CDR2 YYNGEE. With 0 bases removed from V and 6 bases from J, the gap between germline ends came to 9 bases. The DNA of the CDR3 is TGTGCCAGCAGCGTAGGGGGCATCGATGGCTACACCTTC. Its protein product is CASSVGGIDGYTF.

The V gene is TRBV5-4, the J gene TRBJ1-5; D may be TRBD1 (5 bases). Per the germline V gene, CDR1 is SGHNT and CDR2 is YYREEE (reference sequence). The CDR3 totals 14 residues. V dropped 3 bases and J dropped 5 bases, with 12 bases sitting between them. CDR3 in amino acids: CASSSGRGDQPQHF. The CDR3 nucleotides are TGTGCCAGCAGCTCGGGTAGAGGGGATCAGCCCCAGCATTTT.

The gene calls are TRBV5-1 and TRBJ2-3; the match to TRBD1 covers 7 bases. The CDR3 loop spans 12 amino acids. Germline CDR1 and CDR2: SGHRS and YFSETQ. V lost 4 bases, J lost 6 bases, and 2 bases stayed unmatched. The CDR3 nucleotides read TGCGCCAGCAGCGAACAGGGGGATACGCAGTATTTT. Translating gives CASSEQGDTQYF. The full variable domain, with the rest looked up from reference TRBV5-1 and TRBJ2-3, is KAGVTQTPRYLIKTRGQQVTLSCSPISGHRSVSWYQQTPGQGLQFLFEYFSETQRNKGNFPGRFSGRQFSNSRSEMNVSTLELGDSALYLCASSEQGDTQYFGPGTRLTVL.

V gene TRBV28 combines with J gene TRBJ1-1; tentative D call: TRBD1 (5 bases). V was pared by 2 bases and J by 2 bases, with 12 bases between. The CDR3 loop spans 15 amino acids. The germline V gene has CDR1 MDHEN and CDR2 SYDVKM. The CDR3 loop is CASSLIPGTNTEAFF. The CDR3 DNA reads as TGTGCCAGCAGTTTAATCCCGGGGACCAACACTGAAGCTTTCTTT.

The CDR3 is CASRGLAGINTQYF. CDR3 in DNA: TGTGCCAGCAGGGGACTAGCGGGTATAAATACGCAGTATTTT. The chain recombines TRBV2 with TRBJ2-3; TRBD2 matches at 12 bases. The junction had 5 bases not matched to a gene; V was cut back by 6 bases and J by 7 bases. This CDR3 has 14 amino acids. Germline loops: CDR1 SNHLY, CDR2 FYNNEI.

This clone was recorded only once. The chain uses TRBV11-2 and TRBJ2-2; 7 bases map to TRBD1. The junction had 5 bases not matched to a gene; V was cut back by 5 bases and J by 2 bases. The CDR3 is made up of 15 amino acids. Germline-derived CDR1 and CDR2 are SGHAT and FQNNGV. CDR3: CASSHGTVNTGELFF. The CDR3 nucleotides read TGTGCCAGCAGCCACGGGACAGTAAACACCGGGGAGCTGTTTTTT.

CDR3 region: CASSEGFQVGNIQYF. CDR3 bases: TGTGCCAGCAGTGAAGGGTTCCAGGTTGGCAACATTCAGTACTTC. This chain links TRBV6-1 with TRBJ2-4; D ambiguous. Trimming removed 1 base at V and 7 bases at J, with 14 bases between. This CDR3 is built from 15 residues. Germline V CDR1 and CDR2: MNHNS, SASEGT.

The CDR3 DNA reads TGTGCCAGCATCGCGGCTAACACAGATACGCAGTATTTT. This codes for CASIAANTDTQYF. V gene TRBV7-6 combines with J gene TRBJ2-3; D gene unclear. CDR1 and CDR2 from the germline V gene are SGHVS and FNYEAQ. Trimming shortened V by 7 bases and J by 2 bases, and 10 bases separated the two germline ends. CDR3 length: 13 amino acids.

The chain combines TRBV27 with TRBJ2-1; 9 bases agree with TRBD1. CDR1 and CDR2 (germline): MNHEY, SMNVEV (reference sequence). The length of the CDR3 is 14 residues. J lost 15 bases, V lost 4 bases, and 13 bases had no gene match. The chain's CDR3 is CASSSYYRDRVGFF. Written as DNA, the CDR3 is TGTGCCAGCAGTTCCTACTACCGGGACAGGGTAGGGTTCTTC.

This clone occurred once. The chain recombines TRBV9 with TRBJ1-3, with TRBD1 matching over 7 bases. Germline V CDR1 and CDR2: SGDLS, YYNGEE. Germline trimming cut 1 base from V and 0 bases from J; bases unmatched to any gene: 7. This CDR3 region has 17 residues. The CDR3 reads CASSVSGRGVSGNTIYF. In DNA form, the CDR3 reads TGTGCCAGCAGCGTAAGTGGCAGGGGGGTCTCTGGAAACACCATATATTTT.

This chain uses TRBV18 with TRBJ2-7, with 7 bases fitting TRBD1. Germline CDR1 is KGHSH and CDR2 is LQKENI. The CDR3 has 15 residues. V gave up 2 bases and J gave up 5 bases; unmatched junction bases: 9. The chain's CDR3 is CASSPATGKGDEQYF. The CDR3 coding sequence is TGTGCCAGCTCACCAGCGACAGGGAAAGGTGACGAGCAGTACTTC.

This clone was seen only a few times. V and J are TRBV6-5 and TRBJ2-7; 7 bases align to TRBD1. J lost 8 bases, V lost 0 bases, and 7 bases had no gene match. The CDR3 is made up of 14 amino acids. The germline gives CDR1 MNHEY, CDR2 SVGAGI. CDR3 sequence reads: CASSYSGAGGKQYF. In DNA form, the CDR3 reads TGTGCCAGCAGTTACTCCGGGGCAGGGGGTAAGCAGTACTTC.

The CDR3 loop reads CASSLEAQRHTGELFF. The CDR3 region has the DNA TGTGCCAGCAGCTTGGAGGCCCAGCGGCACACCGGGGAGCTGTTTTTT. V is TRBV7-6 and J is TRBJ2-2, with a possible D match to TRBD2 (5 bases). The V gene's germline CDR1 is SGHVS and CDR2 FNYEAQ. Trimming shortened V by 3 bases and J by 3 bases, and 14 bases separated the two germline ends. This CDR3 has 16 amino acids.

CDR3 sequence: CASTTSGRGRSQETQYF. CDR3 bases: TGTGCCAGCACCACCTCGGGGCGTGGCAGGTCCCAAGAGACCCAGTACTTC. The chain employs TRBV27 and TRBJ2-5; D tentatively fits TRBD1 or TRBD2 (5 bases each). The germline CDR1 and CDR2 sequences are MNHEY and SMNVEV (reference sequence). This CDR3 comprises 17 residues. Between the trimmed V and J ends, which lost 7 bases and 1 base, there was a span of 22 bases.

The chain recombines TRBV14 with TRBJ2-7; D possibly uses TRBD1 or TRBD2 (6 bases each). The CDR3 is 15 residues long. Germline V gene lookup returns CDR1 SGHDN and CDR2 FVKESK. Trimming cost V 0 bases and J 3 bases, with 12 bases left between them. CDR3 DNA sequence: TGTGCCAGCAGCCAAGAAACAGGGAGGCACTACGAGCAGTACTTC. Its protein is CASSQETGRHYEQYF.

The chain recombines TRBV6-4 with TRBJ2-1; 13 bases line up with TRBD2. CDR1 is MRHNA and CDR2 is SNTAGT in the germline V gene. The CDR3 contains 16 residues. The V and J ends lost 2 bases and 10 bases, in that order; junction bases with no gene match: 8. CDR3 region: CASSDRGLAGMGEQFF. CDR3 sequence (DNA): TGTGCCAGCAGTGACCGGGGACTAGCGGGAATGGGGGAGCAGTTCTTC.

DNA for the CDR3: TGTGCCACTAGCGGGAGCACAGATACGCAGTATTTT. Translating it yields CATSGSTDTQYF. The rearrangement links TRBV10-3 to TRBJ2-3; 8 bases are a match to TRBD2. V trimming: 10 bases; J trimming: 0 bases; junction bases outside the gene matches: 0. The germline gives CDR1 ENHRY, CDR2 SYGVKD. The CDR3 runs 12 residues.

The rearrangement uses TRBV28 and TRBJ1-1; D call uncertain. The CDR3 extends over 13 amino acids. V dropped 3 bases and J dropped 6 bases, with 11 bases sitting between them. Looked up from germline, CDR1 is MDHEN and CDR2 is SYDVKM. The CDR3 loop is CASSFGVSAEAFF. CDR3 sequence (DNA): TGTGCCAGCAGTTTTGGGGTAAGCGCTGAAGCTTTCTTT.

The chain recombines TRBV5-4 with TRBJ2-7, with TRBD2 matching over 12 bases. The trim removed 0 bases at V and 3 bases at J, leaving 1 base unmatched. The germline V gene has CDR1 SGHNT and CDR2 YYREEE (reference sequence). The length of the CDR3 is 15 residues. Written as DNA, the CDR3 is TGTGCCAGCAGCTTGGGGACTAGCGGGATCTACGAGCAGTACTTC. Protein sequence: CASSLGTSGIYEQYF.

J is TRBJ1-4 and V is TRBV27, with D hard to call. V lost 4 bases, J lost 0 bases, and 12 bases lay in between. This CDR3 comprises 16 residues. The germline V gene encodes CDR1 MNHEY and CDR2 SMNVEV (reference sequence). CDR3 sequence: CASSSSTEATNEKLFF. CDR3 DNA: TGTGCCAGCAGTTCATCGACCGAAGCAACTAATGAAAAACTGTTTTTT.

The count of this clone is one. This chain connects TRBV5-1 to TRBJ2-3, with 10 bases aligning to TRBD1. The junction had 6 bases not matched to a gene; V was cut back by 4 bases and J by 1 base. Germline values: CDR1 SGHRS, CDR2 YFSETQ. CDR3 length: 16 amino acids. The CDR3 DNA follows: TGCGCCAGCAGCCCCTGGACAGGGGGAGGCACAGATACGCAGTATTTT. Its translation: CASSPWTGGGTDTQYF.

CDR3 nucleotides: TGTGCCAGCAGTCCAGGGGGCAGAGGCTACACCTTC. Residues: CASSPGGRGYTF. The rearrangement joins TRBV7-9 to TRBJ1-2, with 8 bases lining up with TRBD1. V trimming: 6 bases; J trimming: 8 bases; junction bases outside the gene matches: 5. The germline CDR1 and CDR2 sequences are SEHNR and FQNEAQ (reference sequence). The CDR3 covers 12 residues.

This rearrangement joins TRBV5-1 to TRBJ2-5; D gene ambiguous. Trimming pared 5 bases from V and 4 bases from J, leaving 12 bases between. The CDR3 runs 13 residues. Germline values: CDR1 SGHRS, CDR2 YFSETQ. The CDR3 spells CASSPVRAETQYF. As DNA, the CDR3 is TGCGCCAGCAGTCCAGTTCGGGCAGAGACCCAGTACTTC.

The chain combines TRBV7-9 with TRBJ1-3, with D possibly TRBD1 on 5 matching bases. The CDR3 is 13 residues long. V was clipped by 6 bases and J by 2 bases, with 8 bases between them. Germline CDR1 is SEHNR and CDR2 is FQNEAQ (reference sequence). The CDR3 protein is CASRGGAGNTIYF. CDR3 sequence (DNA): TGTGCCAGCAGAGGAGGGGCTGGAAACACCATATATTTT.

The chain carries TRBV29-1 and TRBJ1-1; unclear D gene. V gave up 2 bases and J gave up 5 bases, with 6 bases separating them. The length of the CDR3 is 11 residues. Germline CDR1 SQVTM, CDR2 ANQGSEA. This CDR3 reads CSVEYGTEAFF. DNA for the CDR3: TGCAGCGTTGAATATGGGACTGAAGCTTTCTTT.

The chain uses TRBV10-3 and TRBJ1-2, with 12 bases lining up with TRBD1. With V trimmed by 2 bases and J by 7 bases, 5 bases remained unmatched. The CDR3 length is 15 residues. Germline-derived CDR1 and CDR2 are ENHRY and SYGVKD. The CDR3 is CAISEGTGGAFGYTF. CDR3 coding DNA: TGTGCCATCAGTGAGGGGACAGGGGGCGCATTTGGCTACACCTTC.